A single sample is the source of the 11 T cell receptor beta chains below, sequenced in a study of blood T cell repertoires in COVID-19. Sequenced by immunoSEQ multiplex PCR; TCRdb stores in-frame clones only, minus some. The sample yields 70,000 to 95,000 clones, about 82% seen once. The sample was peripheral blood. These TCRs come from a man aged 80 or over with active or convalescent COVID-19.

The gene calls are TRBV28 and TRBJ1-2; no definite D call. The ends were cut back, 8 bases at V and 1 base at J, with 17 bases in the middle. This CDR3 is built from 15 residues. Germline CDR1 MDHEN, CDR2 SYDVKM. CDR3 bases: TGTGCCAGCTCCCCGGGTGGAGCTCTTAACTATGGCTACACCTTC. It yields the protein CASSPGGALNYGYTF.

The sample holds many counts of this clone. The chain recombines TRBV4-1 with TRBJ1-3; perhaps TRBD1 as D (5 bases). With 4 bases removed from V and 2 bases from J, the gap between germline ends came to 9 bases. This CDR3 is built from 14 residues. CDR1 is MGHRA and CDR2 is YSYEKL in the germline V gene. CDR3 residues: CASSRDLPGNTIYF. DNA for the CDR3: TGCGCCAGCAGCCGGGACTTGCCTGGAAACACCATATATTTT.

The J gene is TRBJ2-1, the V gene TRBV6-6, with 9 bases matching TRBD2. Unmatched junction bases numbered 25, after V lost 6 bases and J lost 4 bases. This CDR3 has 21 residues. Germline V gene lookup returns CDR1 MNHNY and CDR2 SVGAGI (reference sequence). Here the CDR3 DNA reads TGTGCCAGCAGCCCCCCGCCTTATCGGGCGGGAGGGGTTTCGAAGTACAATGAGCAGTTCTTC. Its protein is CASSPPPYRAGGVSKYNEQFF.

The chain recombines TRBV7-8 with TRBJ1-5; no clear D gene. V lost 1 base, J lost 5 bases, and 9 bases lay in between. CDR1 is SGHVS, CDR2 FQNEAQ, per germline. The CDR3 contains 14 residues. The CDR3 coding sequence is TGTGCCAGCAGCTTAGAAGCCGGGGATCAGCCCCAGCATTTT. Its protein is CASSLEAGDQPQHF.

The CDR3: CAWSVLRVDYGYTF. CDR3 bases: TGTGCCTGGAGTGTGTTGAGGGTCGACTATGGCTACACCTTC. The rearrangement links TRBV30 to TRBJ1-2; D not resolved. The germline V and J ends were trimmed by 0 bases and 3 bases, with 11 bases remaining between them. Germline assignment: CDR1 GTSNPN and CDR2 SVGIG (reference sequence). CDR3 length: 14 amino acids.

The chain recombines TRBV10-2 with TRBJ2-3; D not certain. V lost 8 bases, J lost 7 bases, and 19 bases lay in between. The germline V gene has CDR1 WSHSY and CDR2 SAAADI. This CDR3 spans 14 amino acids. In DNA form, the CDR3 reads TGCGCCAGCGCGAAGTCTACCCTGAGGTATACGCAGTATTTT. This gives the protein CASAKSTLRYTQYF.

CDR3 sequence (DNA): TGTGCCAGCAGCTTGGGCCCCTTGAGTTCTAATGAAAAACTGTTTTTT. This translates into CASSLGPLSSNEKLFF. The V and J genes are TRBV5-4 and TRBJ1-4, with D unresolved. Trimming stripped 0 bases from V and 3 bases from J, with 12 bases between. CDR1 and CDR2 (germline): SGHNT, YYREEE (reference sequence). CDR3 size: 16 residues.

The V and J genes are TRBV27 and TRBJ2-3; possibly TRBD1 for D (5 bases). CDR3 length equals 14 residues. Germline values: CDR1 MNHEY, CDR2 SMNVEV (reference sequence). V was cut by 3 bases and J by 0 bases, with 7 bases left in between. The CDR3 sequence: CASSLQGSTDTQYF. The CDR3 DNA reads as TGTGCCAGCAGTTTGCAGGGCAGCACAGATACGCAGTATTTT.

The DNA for the CDR3 is TGTGCCAGCTCACGTGCGACAGGGAATGGCTACACCTTC. Translation: CASSRATGNGYTF. The chain couples TRBV18 to TRBJ1-2, with TRBD1 matching 7 bases. Germline V CDR1 and CDR2: KGHSH, LQKENI. The ends lost 4 bases at V and 6 bases at J; junction bases unmatched: 5. This CDR3 spans 13 amino acids.

This clone was recorded once. The chain recombines TRBV7-2 with TRBJ2-3, with a tentative D call TRBD2 (5 bases). The CDR3 sequence is 18 residues long. Germline CDR1 and CDR2: SGHTA and FQGNSA. The V gene lost 0 bases and the J gene lost 0 bases, with 16 bases spanning the gap. In nucleotides, the CDR3 is TGTGCCAGCAGCTTAGCCGCTGGTCGGCGGGCTAGCACAGATACGCAGTATTTT. Translating it yields CASSLAAGRRASTDTQYF. The full variable domain, with the rest looked up from reference TRBV7-2 and TRBJ2-3, is GAGVSQSPSNKVTEKGKDVELRCDPISGHTALYWYRQSLGQGLEFLIYFQGNSAPDKSGLPSDRFSAERTGGSVSTLTIQRTQQEDSAVYLCASSLAAGRRASTDTQYFGPGTRLTVL.

The rearrangement joins TRBV6-5 to TRBJ1-4, with 8 bases that match TRBD1. This CDR3 has 15 residues. V dropped 4 bases and J dropped 0; count of bases not matched to a gene: 1. CDR1 is MNHEY, CDR2 SVGAGI, per germline. CDR3 in amino acids: CASSSGGATNEKLFF. CDR3 DNA sequence: TGTGCCAGCAGTTCAGGGGGCGCAACTAATGAAAAACTGTTTTTT.